A single sample gave rise to the 21 T cell receptor beta chains below, sequenced in a study of blood T cell repertoires in COVID-19 (TCRdb year 2020). The receptor library was made with the immunoSEQ multiplex PCR assay. In TCRdb, the immuneACCESS table is reduced to in-frame sequences with V and J assigned. These tables do not hold every clone; where another copy was compared, an unresolved V gene accounts for under half, and the others remain unexplained. The sample records 200,000 to 250,000 clones, just over 85% of which are singletons. Approximately 2% of the sample is in the top ten clones. The source material was peripheral blood. All receptors derive from a man aged 25 to 40 who had recovered from COVID-19.

The chain recombines TRBV5-6 with TRBJ2-5, with D hard to call. Germline CDR1 and CDR2: SGHDT and YYEEEE. Trimming cost V 2 bases and J 5 bases, with 10 bases left between them. The CDR3 contains 13 residues. The CDR3 region is CASSFSARETQYF. DNA for the CDR3: TGTGCCAGCAGCTTTTCAGCGAGGGAGACCCAGTACTTC.

The chain recombines TRBV7-9 with TRBJ1-3; TRBD1 aligns across 8 bases. This CDR3 is built from 16 residues. Looked up from germline, CDR1 is SEHNR and CDR2 is FQNEAQ (reference sequence). Unmatched junction bases numbered 7, after V lost 5 bases and J lost 1 base. The DNA for the CDR3 is TGTGCCAGCAGCAACCGAGACAGGGGATCTGGAAACACCATATATTTT. Translating gives CASSNRDRGSGNTIYF. The full variable domain, with the rest looked up from reference TRBV7-9 and TRBJ1-3, is DTGVSQNPRHKITKRGQNVTFRCDPISEHNRLYWYRQTLGQGPEFLTYFQNEAQLEKSRLLSDRFSAERPKGSFSTLEIQRTEQGDSAMYLCASSNRDRGSGNTIYFGEGSWLTVV.

This chain uses TRBV29-1 with TRBJ1-2; the D is unclear. The V gene's germline CDR1 is SQVTM and CDR2 ANQGSEA. V was shortened by 4 bases and J by 7 bases, with 16 bases between the two germline ends. The CDR3 has 13 amino acids. CDR3 nucleotides: TGCAGCGTTGTTGGCAGGTTAGATTCTGGCTACACCTTC. Encoded protein: CSVVGRLDSGYTF. Complete variable domain (other parts from reference TRBV29-1 and TRBJ1-2): SAVISQKPSRDICQRGTSLTIQCQVDSQVTMMFWYRQQPGQSLTLIATANQGSEATYESGFVIDKFPISRPNLTFSTLTVSNMSPEDSSIYLCSVVGRLDSGYTFGSGTRLTVV.

About this clone itself: The germline gene is not matched at one end of the junction; a read error may be the cause. The gene calls are TRBV7-2 and TRBJ2-1; 11 bases match TRBD2. The CDR3 has 14 amino acids. From germline, CDR1 is SGHTA and CDR2 FQGNSA. The CDR3, as DNA: TGTGCCAGCAGCCTAGCGGGGGGATACAATGAGCAGTTCTTC. As protein: CASSLAGGYNEQFF. Full variable domain (missing parts from reference TRBV7-2 and TRBJ2-1): GAGVSQSPSNKVTEKGKDVELRCDPISGHTALYWYRQSLGQGLEFLIYFQGNSAPDKSGLPSDRFSAERTGGSVSTLTIQRTQQEDSAVYLCASSLAGGYNEQFFGPGTRLTVL.

This clone was counted between two and nine times. The chain combines TRBV28 with TRBJ1-4; weak D call: TRBD1 (5 bases). Trimming cost V 3 bases and J 8 bases, with 16 bases left between them. The CDR3 is 15 amino acids. CDR1 is MDHEN and CDR2 is SYDVKM in the germline V gene. The CDR3 region has the DNA TGTGCCAGCAGTTTTAGGGGCCTCTCTCGGGAAAAACTGTTTTTT. Translation: CASSFRGLSREKLFF.

This chain connects TRBV6-5 to TRBJ2-5; TRBD1 matches at 7 bases. The V and J ends lost 3 bases and 5 bases, in that order; junction bases with no gene match: 6. CDR3 length equals 14 residues. The V gene's germline CDR1 is MNHEY and CDR2 SVGAGI. This CDR3 is CASSYETGMETQYF. CDR3 in DNA: TGTGCCAGCAGTTATGAGACAGGGATGGAGACCCAGTACTTC.

The chain combines TRBV18 with TRBJ1-2; 11 bases line up with TRBD1. This CDR3 has 15 amino acids. CDR1 and CDR2 from the germline V gene are KGHSH and LQKENI. V shed 1 base and J 3 bases; nucleotides not matched to a gene: 1. The chain's CDR3 is CASSPRGQGDYGYTF. The CDR3 DNA is TGTGCCAGCTCACCACGGGGACAGGGGGACTATGGCTACACCTTC.

The CDR3, as DNA: TGTGCCAGCAGTTTGGACAGGGGGGGCTACGAGCAGTACTTC. Protein: CASSLDRGGYEQYF. The chain carries TRBV7-2 and TRBJ2-7, with TRBD1 matching 10 bases. Germline CDR1 reads SGHTA; CDR2 reads FQGNSA. This CDR3 contains 14 residues. J was trimmed by 3 bases and V by 6 bases; bases with no gene match: 5.

A word on this clone: Its ends do not fully match the called genes, so a read error is possible. The J gene is TRBJ2-1, the V gene TRBV5-6; the D gene is possibly TRBD1 (6 bases). The germline V gene has CDR1 SGHDT and CDR2 YYEEEE. This CDR3 has 11 amino acids. The CDR3 DNA reads TGTGCCAGCAGCTCCGGGACAAAACCTCTCTTC. Its translation is CASSSGTKPLF.

This sequence joins TRBV12-3 or TRBV12-4 and TRBJ2-3; 8 nucleotides line up with TRBD2. CDR3 size: 13 residues. Losses at the gene ends were 3 bases for V and 4 bases for J; bases not matched to a gene: 0. The CDR3 sequence: CASSFGGADTQYF. The CDR3 coding sequence is TGTGCCAGCAGTTTCGGGGGGGCAGATACGCAGTATTTT.

The chain has TRBV3-1 (or the pseudogene TRBV3-2) and TRBJ2-3; TRBD1 agrees at 10 bases. V lost 4 bases and J lost 3; bases outside the gene matches: 7. The CDR3 sequence is 16 residues long. Per germline, CDR1 LGHDT and CDR2 YNNKEL (reference sequence). In DNA form, the CDR3 reads TGTGCCAGCAGCCCTACCAGGGACAGGGGAACAGATACGCAGTATTTT. It is translated as CASSPTRDRGTDTQYF.

The J gene is TRBJ2-5, the V gene TRBV5-8; 9 bases map to TRBD2. This CDR3 has 16 residues. Germline lookup yields CDR1 SGHTS and CDR2 YDEGEE. V dropped 0 bases and J dropped 4; count of bases not matched to a gene: 7. The DNA of the CDR3 is TGTGCCAGCAGCTTGGTTGGCGGGGGGGCCGGAGAGACCCAGTACTTC. Amino acid sequence: CASSLVGGGAGETQYF.

The chain uses TRBV30 and TRBJ2-3, with 12 bases matching TRBD2. V lost 7 bases, J lost 2 bases, and 7 bases stayed unmatched. CDR1 is GTSNPN, CDR2 SVGIG, per germline (reference sequence). The CDR3 length is 15 residues. CDR3 protein: CALGTSGLITDTQYF. The CDR3, as DNA: TGTGCCTTAGGGACTAGCGGGTTGATCACAGATACGCAGTATTTT.

The chain combines TRBV6-2 or TRBV6-3 with TRBJ2-2; 11 bases fit TRBD2. V was clipped by 0 bases and J by 7 bases; unmatched bases: 13. Germline values: CDR1 MNHEY, CDR2 SVGEGT. The CDR3 totals 19 residues. The CDR3 nucleotides read TGTGCCAGCAGTTACTCGATCCCCCTGACTAGCGGGGTTCACGGGGAGCTGTTTTTT. Its protein is CASSYSIPLTSGVHGELFF.

The chain recombines TRBV9 with TRBJ1-4; 7 bases fit TRBD1. Germline loops: CDR1 SGDLS, CDR2 YYNGEE. The CDR3 contains 15 residues. With V trimmed by 1 base and J by 0 bases, 0 bases remained unmatched. CDR3 sequence reads: CASSVQGATNEKLFF. The CDR3 DNA reads TGTGCCAGCAGCGTACAGGGGGCAACTAATGAAAAACTGTTTTTT. Drawing the rest from reference TRBV9 and TRBJ1-4, the complete variable domain is DSGVTQTPKHLITATGQRVTLRCSPRSGDLSVYWYQQSLDQGLQFLIQYYNGEERAKGNILERFSAQQFPDLHSELNLSSLELGDSALYFCASSVQGATNEKLFFGSGTQLSVL.

The genes are TRBV14 and TRBJ2-2; D remains unclear. The V end was cut by 4 bases, the J end by 1 base, with 13 bases between. This CDR3 is 16 amino acids long. Germline CDR1 SGHDN, CDR2 FVKESK. CDR3 protein: CASSPQQAGNTGELFF. CDR3 nucleotides: TGTGCCAGCAGCCCTCAGCAGGCAGGGAACACCGGGGAGCTGTTTTTT.

The gene calls are TRBV5-1 and TRBJ2-7; TRBD1 matches 9 bases. This CDR3 is built from 15 residues. The V segment lost 2 bases and the J segment 2 bases; nucleotides outside the gene matches: 5. From germline, CDR1 is SGHRS and CDR2 YFSETQ. In nucleotides, the CDR3 is TGCGCCAGCAGCTTAACCGGGACAGGGACCTACGAGCAGTACTTC. This translates into CASSLTGTGTYEQYF.

The V and J genes are TRBV3-1 (or the pseudogene TRBV3-2) and TRBJ2-2; tentative D call: TRBD1 (6 bases). This CDR3 comprises 13 residues. Per the germline V gene, CDR1 is LGHDT and CDR2 is YNNKEL (reference sequence). Trimming shortened V by 3 bases and J by 4 bases, and 6 bases separated the two germline ends. The CDR3, as DNA: TGTGCCAGCAGCCAGGGGGCCACCGGGGAGCTGTTTTTT. Translation gives CASSQGATGELFF.

The chain recombines TRBV11-2 with TRBJ1-5, with TRBD1 as a possible D gene (5 bases). The germline V gene encodes CDR1 SGHAT and CDR2 FQNNGV. The CDR3 is 14 amino acids. V lost 4 bases to trimming and J lost 7 bases, with 14 bases between them. CDR3 sequence: CASSWGGGEQPQHF. In DNA, the CDR3 is TGTGCCAGCAGCTGGGGGGGAGGGGAGCAGCCCCAGCATTTT.

The chain uses TRBV11-3 and TRBJ2-1; tentatively, D is TRBD2 (6 bases). Trimming took 1 base from V and 7 from J, leaving 14 bases between them. Germline CDR1 reads SGHNT; CDR2 reads YENEEA. The CDR3 sequence is 15 residues long. This chain's CDR3 is CASSLVYGGSNEQFF. The CDR3 nucleotides read TGTGCCAGCAGCTTAGTATACGGGGGTTCGAATGAGCAGTTCTTC.

The chain is built from TRBV30 and TRBJ1-5, with TRBD1 matching over 7 bases. Trimming removed 0 bases from V and 0 bases from J; junction bases left unmatched: 2. Germline V gene data show CDR1 as GTSNPN and CDR2 as SVGIG (reference sequence). The CDR3 contains 15 residues. As DNA, the CDR3 is TGTGCCTGGAGTGTAGGGGACAGTAGCAATCAGCCCCAGCATTTT. Translation: CAWSVGDSSNQPQHF.